This entry describes one TCR beta chain. Antigen unknown. Sequencing was performed with immunoSEQ multiplex PCR; in TCRdb, only in-frame clones are kept and a portion is missing. The sample holds 26,000 or so clones, roughly 80% seen once. Trimming took 4 bases from V and 0 from J; bases not matched to a gene: 9. In germline, CDR1 is SGHRS, CDR2 YFSETQ. The CDR3 loop spans 16 amino acids. The unexposed donors gave CD4+ T cells in about 2011-2018, prior to COVID-19. Isolation of CD4+ T cells took place after roughly nine days in culture. This entry belongs to a study of CD4 T cells in relation to SARS-CoV-2 and coronaviruses.

Material: CD4+ T cells from PBMCs, cultured in vitro. The chain joins TRBV5-1 to TRBJ2-7, with 8 bases lining up with TRBD1. The receptor comes from a human donor in good health. This CDR3 reads CASSPRQGTGSYEQYF. CDR3 nucleotide sequence: TGCGCCAGCAGCCCAAGACAGGGGACAGGCTCCTACGAGCAGTACTTC.